The clone carrying this T cell receptor (beta chain) was seen a handful of times. Antigen specificity is unknown. Expressed TCRB transcripts were sequenced, since all the RNA that had been isolated was reverse transcribed. Generated by immunoSEQ multiplex PCR, the TCRdb table keeps only in-frame clones and is missing some. In the table there are a few hundred thousand clones, about a sixth of which are singletons. The data originate from a study of beta chain features in type 1 diabetes. General study results and limits: Patients with Type 1 diabetes showed moderately but significantly shorter TCRB CDR3s in all four CD4+ subsets.

It was one heparinised blood draw, averaging roughly 100 mL, that each donor gave. Trimming removed 2 bases at V and 7 bases at J, with 2 bases between. The germline V gene encodes CDR1 SEHNR and CDR2 FQNEAQ (reference sequence). The CDR3 covers 11 residues. This TCR was recovered from a young man with type 1 diabetes. This chain joins TRBV7-9 and TRBJ2-2, with D hard to call. The sample comprised naive CD4+ T cells from blood. The CDR3 loop reads CASSLFGELFF. CDR3 bases: TGTGCCAGCAGCTTATTCGGGGAGCTGTTTTTT.